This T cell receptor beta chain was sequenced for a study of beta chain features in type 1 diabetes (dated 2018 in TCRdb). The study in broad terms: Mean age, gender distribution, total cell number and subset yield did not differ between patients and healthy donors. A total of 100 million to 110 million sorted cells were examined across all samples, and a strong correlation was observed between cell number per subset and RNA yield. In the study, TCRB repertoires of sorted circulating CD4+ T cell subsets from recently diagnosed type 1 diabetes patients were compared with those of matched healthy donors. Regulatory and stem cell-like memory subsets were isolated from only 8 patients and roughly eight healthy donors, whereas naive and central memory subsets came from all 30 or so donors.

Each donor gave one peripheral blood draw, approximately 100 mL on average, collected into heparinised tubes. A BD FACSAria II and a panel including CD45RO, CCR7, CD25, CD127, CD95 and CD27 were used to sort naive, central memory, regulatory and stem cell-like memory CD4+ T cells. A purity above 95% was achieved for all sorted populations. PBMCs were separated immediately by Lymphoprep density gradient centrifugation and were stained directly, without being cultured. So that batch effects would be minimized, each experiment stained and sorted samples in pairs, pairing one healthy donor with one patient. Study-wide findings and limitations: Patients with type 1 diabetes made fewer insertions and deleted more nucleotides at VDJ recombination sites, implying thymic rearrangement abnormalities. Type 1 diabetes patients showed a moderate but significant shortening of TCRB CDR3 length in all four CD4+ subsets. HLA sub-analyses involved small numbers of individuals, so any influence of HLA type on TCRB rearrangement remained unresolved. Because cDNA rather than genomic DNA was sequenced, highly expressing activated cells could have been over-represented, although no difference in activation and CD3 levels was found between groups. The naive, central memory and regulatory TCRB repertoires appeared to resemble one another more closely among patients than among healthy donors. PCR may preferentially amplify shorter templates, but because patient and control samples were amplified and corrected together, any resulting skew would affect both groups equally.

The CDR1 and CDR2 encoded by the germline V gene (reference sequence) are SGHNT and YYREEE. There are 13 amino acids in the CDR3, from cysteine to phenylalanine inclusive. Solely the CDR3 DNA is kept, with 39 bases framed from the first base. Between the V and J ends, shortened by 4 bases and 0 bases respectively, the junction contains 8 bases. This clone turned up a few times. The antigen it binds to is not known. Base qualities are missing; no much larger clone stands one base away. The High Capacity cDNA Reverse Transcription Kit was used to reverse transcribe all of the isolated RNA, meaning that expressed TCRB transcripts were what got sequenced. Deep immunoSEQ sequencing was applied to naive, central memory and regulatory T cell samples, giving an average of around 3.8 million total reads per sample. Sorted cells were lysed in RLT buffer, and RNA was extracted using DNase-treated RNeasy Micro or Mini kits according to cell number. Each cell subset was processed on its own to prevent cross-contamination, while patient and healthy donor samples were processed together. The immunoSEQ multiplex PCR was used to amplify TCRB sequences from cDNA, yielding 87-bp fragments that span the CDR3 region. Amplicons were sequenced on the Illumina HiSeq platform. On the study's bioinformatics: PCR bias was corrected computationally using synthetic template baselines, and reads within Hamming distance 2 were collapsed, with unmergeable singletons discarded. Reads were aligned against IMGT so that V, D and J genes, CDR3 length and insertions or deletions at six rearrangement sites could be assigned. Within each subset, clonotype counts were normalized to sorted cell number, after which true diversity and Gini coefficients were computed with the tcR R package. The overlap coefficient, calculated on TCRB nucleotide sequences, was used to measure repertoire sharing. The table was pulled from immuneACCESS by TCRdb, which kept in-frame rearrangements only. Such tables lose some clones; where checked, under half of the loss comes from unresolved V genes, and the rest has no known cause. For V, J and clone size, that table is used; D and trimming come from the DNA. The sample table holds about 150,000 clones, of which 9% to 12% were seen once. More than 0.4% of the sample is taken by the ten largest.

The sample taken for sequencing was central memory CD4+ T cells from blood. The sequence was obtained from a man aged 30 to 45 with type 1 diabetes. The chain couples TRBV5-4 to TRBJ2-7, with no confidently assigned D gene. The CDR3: CASSGQNSYEQYF. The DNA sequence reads TGTGCCAGCAGCGGGCAGAACTCCTACGAGCAGTACTTC.